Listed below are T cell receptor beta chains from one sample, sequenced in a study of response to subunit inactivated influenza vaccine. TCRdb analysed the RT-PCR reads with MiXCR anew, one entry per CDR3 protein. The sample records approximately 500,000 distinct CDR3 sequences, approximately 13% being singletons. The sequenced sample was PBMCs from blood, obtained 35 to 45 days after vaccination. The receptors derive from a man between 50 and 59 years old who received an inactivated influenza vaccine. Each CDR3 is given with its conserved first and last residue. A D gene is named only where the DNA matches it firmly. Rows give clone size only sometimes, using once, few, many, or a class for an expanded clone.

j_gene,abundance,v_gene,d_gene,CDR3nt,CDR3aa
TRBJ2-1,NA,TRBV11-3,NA,TGTGCCAGCAGCCACCGGGCGGGACAGTACAATGAGCAGTTCTTC,CASSHRAGQYNEQFF
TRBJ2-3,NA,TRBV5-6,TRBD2,TGTGCCAGCAGCTTGAGTTCTCTAGCGGGAGTCGTCAATACGCAGTATTTT,CASSLSSLAGVVNTQYF
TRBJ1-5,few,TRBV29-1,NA,TGCAGCGTTGGCGGGGTTAGCAATCAGCCCCAGCATTTT,CSVGGVSNQPQHF
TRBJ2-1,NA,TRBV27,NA,TGTGCCAGCAGTCCGGGACTTGGTGGTTACAATGAGCAGTTCTTC,CASSPGLGGYNEQFF
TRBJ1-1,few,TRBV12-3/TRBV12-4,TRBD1,TGTGCCTGTAACTCAGGGGGCACGGAAGCTTTCTTT,CACNSGGTEAFF
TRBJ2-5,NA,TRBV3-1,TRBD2,TGTGCCAGCAGCCAAGAAGCGGGACTAGCGGGGGACGAGACCCAGTACTTC,CASSQEAGLAGDETQYF
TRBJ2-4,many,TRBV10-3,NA,TGTGCCATCAGTGAGTCGATCTTAGCTGACATTCAGTACTTC,CAISESILADIQYF
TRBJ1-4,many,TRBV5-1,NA,TGCGCCAGCAGCGCAGGACACGTTAATGAAAAACTGTTTTTT,CASSAGHVNEKLFF
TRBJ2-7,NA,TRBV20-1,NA,TGCAGTGCTAGAGATCCCCGAGGGGACCACGAGCAGTACTTC,CSARDPRGDHEQYF
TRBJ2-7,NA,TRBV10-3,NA,TGTGCCATCAGTGTGGACATGGGCGAGCAGTACTTC,CAISVDMGEQYF
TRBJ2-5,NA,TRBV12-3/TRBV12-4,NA,TGTGCCAGCAGTTTCGGTGGGGGCTTTGAAGAGACCCAGTACTTC,CASSFGGGFEETQYF
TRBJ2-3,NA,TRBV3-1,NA,TGTGCCAGCAGCCAAGAAGGAGACGGGCCCACAGATACGCAGTATTTT,CASSQEGDGPTDTQYF
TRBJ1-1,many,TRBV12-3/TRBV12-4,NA,TGTGCCAGCAGTCCGGGTCCCATGAACACTGAAGCTTTCTTT,CASSPGPMNTEAFF
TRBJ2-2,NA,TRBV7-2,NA,TGTGCCAGCAGCGGAACAGGGTTCAGGCGGCCCGGGGAGCTGTTTTTT,CASSGTGFRRPGELFF
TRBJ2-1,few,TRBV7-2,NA,TGTGCCAGCAGCTTAGGGGTGGGGGGAGCGTTGTACAATGAGCAGTTCTTC,CASSLGVGGALYNEQFF
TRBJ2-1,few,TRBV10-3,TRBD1,TGTGCCACGCGGACAGGGGGGTACAATGAGCAGTTCTTC,CATRTGGYNEQFF
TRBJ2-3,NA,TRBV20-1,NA,TGCAGTGCTAGAGATCCTGTGGGGGGCTCCACAGATACGCAGTATTTT,CSARDPVGGSTDTQYF
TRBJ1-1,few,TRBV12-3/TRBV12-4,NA,TGTGCCAGCAGTTTACATTCAGGGGACACTGAAGCTTTCTTC,CASSLHSGDTEAFF
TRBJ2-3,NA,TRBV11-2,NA,TGTGCCAGCAGCTACCCCCTCCCACCAGGGGACGCCGACACAGATACGCAGTATTTT,CASSYPLPPGDADTDTQYF
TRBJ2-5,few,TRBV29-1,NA,TGCAGCGTTGAAGCCTACTTTGACGGACAAGAGACCCAGTACTTC,CSVEAYFDGQETQYF
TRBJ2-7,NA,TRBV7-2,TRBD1,TGTGCCAGCAGCTTAGAGACAGGGGGGGGGGCGCAGTACTTC,CASSLETGGGAQYF
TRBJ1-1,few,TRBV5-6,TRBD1,TGTGCCAGCAGCTTGGCCGGCAGGGGGCGATCTGCTGAAGCTTTCTTT,CASSLAGRGRSAEAFF
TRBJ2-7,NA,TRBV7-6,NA,TGTGCCAGCAGCTTGGATCAGACATGGGATACTTTCTACTACGAGCAGTACTTC,CASSLDQTWDTFYYEQYF
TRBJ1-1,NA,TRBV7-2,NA,TGTGCCAGCGGCAGGGAGATGAACACTGAAGCTTTCTTT,CASGREMNTEAFF
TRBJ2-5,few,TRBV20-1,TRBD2,TGCAGTGCTCCTGCTGCGGGGGGGCAAGAGACCCAGTACTTC,CSAPAAGGQETQYF
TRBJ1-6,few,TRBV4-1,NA,TGCGCCAGCAGCCAAGATGGTCGCGTTTTGAATTCACCCCTCCACTTT,CASSQDGRVLNSPLHF
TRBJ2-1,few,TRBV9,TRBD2,TGTGCCAGCAGCCACAGTTTATCAGCGGGAGTACGCAATGAGCAGTTCTTC,CASSHSLSAGVRNEQFF
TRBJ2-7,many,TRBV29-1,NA,TGCAGCGTTGTCTTCCCCGGCCAGGTAGACTACGAGCAGTACTTC,CSVVFPGQVDYEQYF
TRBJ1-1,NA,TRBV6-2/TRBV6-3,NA,TGTGCCAGCAGACCCCCCGGACGGAACACTGAAGCTTTCTTT,CASRPPGRNTEAFF
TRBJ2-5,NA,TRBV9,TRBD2,TGTGCCAGCAGCGTAGAAGGGGGGACTAGGGGTCGGGAGACCCAGTACTTC,CASSVEGGTRGRETQYF
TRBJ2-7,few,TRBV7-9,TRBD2,TGTGCCAGCAGCTTAGCACTAGCGGGAAACTACGAGCAGTACTTC,CASSLALAGNYEQYF
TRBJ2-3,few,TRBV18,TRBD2,TGTGCCAGCTCTCCTCAAGGCGTGAAGGGAGGGGAGGATACGCAGTATTTT,CASSPQGVKGGEDTQYF
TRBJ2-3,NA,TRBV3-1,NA,TGTGCCAGCAGCCATAGCCGACCAACCATCCCCCCGGATACGCAGTATTTT,CASSHSRPTIPPDTQYF
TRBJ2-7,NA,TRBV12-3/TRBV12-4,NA,TGTGCCAGCAGTTTAGCGGGCAGGGGCTACGAGCAGTACTTC,CASSLAGRGYEQYF
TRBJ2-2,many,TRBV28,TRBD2,TGTGCCAGCAGTCCCTCACCGGGGGGAGGGCCTCCCGGGGAGCTGTTTTTT,CASSPSPGGGPPGELFF
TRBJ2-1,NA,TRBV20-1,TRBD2,TGCAGTGCTAGAGCTCGGACTAGCGGTTTAAATGAGCAGTTCTTC,CSARARTSGLNEQFF
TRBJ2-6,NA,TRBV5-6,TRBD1,TGTGCCGGGGGACAGGGCGTCTCTGGGGCCAACGTCCTGACTTTC,CAGGQGVSGANVLTF
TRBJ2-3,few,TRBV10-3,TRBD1,TGTGCCATCAGTGAGGTCAAGACAGGGACAGATACGCAGTATTTT,CAISEVKTGTDTQYF
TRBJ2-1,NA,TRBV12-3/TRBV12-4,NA,TGTGCCAGCAGTTTAAGGGGCCCCTCCAATGAGCAGTTCTTC,CASSLRGPSNEQFF
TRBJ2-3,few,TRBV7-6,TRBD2,TGTGCCAGCAGCCTGGGGGGGACCCCATTTAATACGCAGTATTTT,CASSLGGTPFNTQYF
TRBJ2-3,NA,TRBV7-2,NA,TGTGCCAGCAGCTTGGGAGGAAGAGGAGATACGCAGTATTTT,CASSLGGRGDTQYF
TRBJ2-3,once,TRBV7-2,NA,TGTGCCAGCAGCCTAAGACAGCTTAGTAGGGTCACAGATACGCAGTATTTT,CASSLRQLSRVTDTQYF
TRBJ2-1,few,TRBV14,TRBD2,TGTGCCAGCAGCCCCCGACTAGCGCTTTCCTACAATGAGCAGTTCTTC,CASSPRLALSYNEQFF
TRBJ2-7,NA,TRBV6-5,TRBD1,TGTGCCAGCAGTTGGACAGGGGGCGAATACGAGCAGTACTTC,CASSWTGGEYEQYF
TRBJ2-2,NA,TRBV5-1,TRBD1,TGCGCCAGCAGCTCCCGGACAGGGACCGGGGAGCTGTTTTTT,CASSSRTGTGELFF
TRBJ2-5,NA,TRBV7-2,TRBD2,TGTGCCAGCAGCTTAGCCTCTAGCGGGAGACAAGAGACCCAGTACTTC,CASSLASSGRQETQYF
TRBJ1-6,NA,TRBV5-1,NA,TGCGCCAGCAGCGATGGGACCTCGAGCTCCTATAATTCACCCCTCCACTTT,CASSDGTSSSYNSPLHF
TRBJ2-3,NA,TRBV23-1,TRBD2,TGCGCCAGCACCTCGGGTAGCGGGAGGGCCGAAGATACGCAGTATTTT,CASTSGSGRAEDTQYF
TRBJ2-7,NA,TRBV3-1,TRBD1,TGTGCCAGCAGCCAACCGACAGGGAACAAAGGCGAGCAGTACTTC,CASSQPTGNKGEQYF
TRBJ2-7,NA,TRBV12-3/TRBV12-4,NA,TGTGCCAGCAGTTCCGGGCTCCGGAGCGAGCAGTACTTC,CASSSGLRSEQYF
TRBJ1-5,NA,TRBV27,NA,TGTGCCAGCAGTTTATTCTTCAGGGGTGGCAATCAGCCCCAGCATTTT,CASSLFFRGGNQPQHF
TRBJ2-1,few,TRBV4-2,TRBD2,TGTGCCAGCAGCCGAGGACTAGCCGGCAATGAGCAGTTCTTC,CASSRGLAGNEQFF
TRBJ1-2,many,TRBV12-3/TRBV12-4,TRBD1,TGTGCCAGCAGTTACAGGGGTTCCTATGGCTACACCTTC,CASSYRGSYGYTF
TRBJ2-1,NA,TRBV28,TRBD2,TGTGCCAGCAGTTTAGCGGGCATAGAGCGGGGGGCGGGTGAGCAGTTCTTC,CASSLAGIERGAGEQFF
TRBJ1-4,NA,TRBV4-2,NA,TGTGCCAGCAGCCAAAGGGGTTCCTATGAAAAACTGTTTTTT,CASSQRGSYEKLFF
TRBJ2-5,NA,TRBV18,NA,TGTGCCAGCTCACCAAAGGCAGGGCAGTACCAAGAGACCCAGTACTTC,CASSPKAGQYQETQYF
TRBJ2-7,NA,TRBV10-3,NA,TGTGCCATCAGTGAAAGAGTGGTGGGAGGGGGCTCCGAGCAGTACTTC,CAISERVVGGGSEQYF
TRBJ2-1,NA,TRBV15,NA,TGTGCCACCAGCAGAGTGGGTCGTGAGCAGTTCTTC,CATSRVGREQFF